The rows below give T cell receptor beta chains drawn from one sample of a study of shared clonotypes between healthy human individuals. Here immunoSEQ multiplex PCR was the method, and the copy in TCRdb shows in-frame clones only, minus some. Found here are roughly 300,000 clones, roughly 87% of them singletons; the top ten hold 15% to 20%. Sequencing was done on a sample of memory CD8+ T cells sorted from blood. The receptors come from a man between 18 and 29 years old in good health. Each CDR3 is given with its conserved first and last residue. A D gene is named only where the DNA matches it firmly. Expanded clones are given a class, and other clones once, few, many or no size at all.

V: TRBV4-1; D: NA; J: TRBJ1-2; size: NA; CDR3: CASSQATGSTPKFNYGYTF; DNA: TGCGCCAGCAGCCAGGCAACAGGTTCGACTCCCAAATTTAACTATGGCTACACCTTC
V: TRBV2; D: NA; J: TRBJ1-2; size: NA; CDR3: CASSAGDYGYTF; DNA: TGTGCCAGCAGTGCAGGGGACTATGGCTACACCTTC
V: TRBV4-1; D: NA; J: TRBJ1-6; size: NA; CDR3: CASSQDEVGRSGSPLHF; DNA: TGCGCCAGCAGCCAAGATGAGGTAGGGAGGAGCGGTTCACCCCTCCACTTT
V: TRBV9; D: TRBD2; J: TRBJ2-3; size: few; CDR3: CASSVSGREDTQYF; DNA: TGTGCCAGCAGCGTTAGCGGGAGGGAGGATACGCAGTATTTT
V: TRBV28; D: TRBD1; J: TRBJ1-2; size: NA; CDR3: CASTPGQGVGYGYTF; DNA: TGTGCCAGCACTCCCGGACAGGGGGTTGGCTATGGCTACACCTTC
V: TRBV28; D: TRBD1; J: TRBJ1-2; size: NA; CDR3: CASSSLHLDREFYGYTF; DNA: TGTGCCAGCAGTTCCCTACACTTGGACAGGGAATTCTATGGCTACACCTTC
V: TRBV27; D: NA; J: TRBJ2-1; size: NA; CDR3: CASSLLPGASYNEQFF; DNA: TGTGCCAGCAGTCTCCTGCCGGGGGCTTCCTACAATGAGCAGTTCTTC
V: TRBV5-1; D: TRBD1; J: TRBJ2-2; size: once; CDR3: CASSFPGQGVSTGELFF; DNA: TGCGCCAGCAGCTTCCCCGGACAGGGCGTTTCCACCGGGGAGCTGTTTTTT
V: TRBV5-6; D: TRBD1; J: TRBJ2-7; size: NA; CDR3: CASSSGTATYEQYF; DNA: TGTGCCAGCAGCTCCGGGACAGCGACCTACGAGCAGTACTTC
V: TRBV27; D: NA; J: TRBJ1-4; size: medium-sized; CDR3: CASSLGGQGTANEKLFF; DNA: TGTGCCAGCAGTTTAGGGGGTCAGGGTACTGCTAATGAAAAACTGTTTTTT
V: TRBV7-3; D: NA; J: TRBJ1-6; size: NA; CDR3: CASSPRSGGSPLHF; DNA: TGTGCCAGCAGCCCCCGATCGGGTGGTTCACCCCTCCACTTT
V: TRBV11-1; D: TRBD1; J: TRBJ2-5; size: NA; CDR3: CASRQKGQSWETQYF; DNA: TGTGCCAGCAGACAGAAGGGACAGTCTTGGGAGACCCAGTACTTC
V: TRBV7-9; D: NA; J: TRBJ2-7; size: NA; CDR3: CASSLALTEQYF; DNA: TGTGCCAGCAGCTTAGCTCTGACGGAACAGTACTTC
V: TRBV5-4; D: NA; J: TRBJ2-3; size: NA; CDR3: CASSLGSVDSTDTQYF; DNA: TGTGCCAGCAGCTTGGGTTCCGTTGATAGCACAGATACGCAGTATTTT
V: TRBV10-2; D: NA; J: TRBJ2-1; size: medium-sized; CDR3: CASSESSTTSNEQFF; DNA: TGCGCCAGCAGTGAGTCTTCTACGACCTCCAATGAGCAGTTCTTC
V: TRBV19; D: TRBD1; J: TRBJ2-7; size: NA; CDR3: CASSTDRAISYEQYF; DNA: TGTGCCAGTAGTACTGACAGGGCAATCTCCTACGAGCAGTACTTC
V: TRBV11-2; D: TRBD2; J: TRBJ2-1; size: NA; CDR3: CASSSALGLVNEQFF; DNA: TGTGCCAGCAGCTCTGCCCTCGGACTAGTGAATGAGCAGTTCTTC
V: TRBV7-9; D: TRBD1; J: TRBJ2-7; size: NA; CDR3: CASSFPGTGDYEQYF; DNA: TGTGCCAGCAGCTTTCCCGGGACAGGAGACTACGAGCAGTACTTC
V: TRBV6-1; D: NA; J: TRBJ2-5; size: NA; CDR3: CASSEESQYF; DNA: TGTGCCAGCAGTGAGGAGTCCCAGTACTTC
V: TRBV6-4; D: NA; J: TRBJ2-4; size: NA; CDR3: CASPQGNIQYF; DNA: TGTGCCTCCCCGCAGGGAAACATTCAGTACTTC
V: TRBV13; D: NA; J: TRBJ1-2; size: NA; CDR3: CASSFYRTDLGNGYTF; DNA: TGTGCCAGCAGCTTTTATCGGACCGACTTAGGTAATGGCTACACCTTC
V: TRBV6-5; D: TRBD2; J: TRBJ2-7; size: NA; CDR3: CASSLQPGLAGDEQYF; DNA: TGTGCCAGCAGTTTACAACCGGGACTAGCGGGAGACGAGCAGTACTTC
V: TRBV6-6; D: NA; J: TRBJ1-2; size: NA; CDR3: CASSGSENNYGYTF; DNA: TGTGCCAGCAGTGGGAGCGAGAATAACTATGGCTACACCTTC
V: TRBV7-2; D: NA; J: TRBJ2-7; size: few; CDR3: CASSPPRGASSYEQYF; DNA: TGTGCCAGCAGCCCCCCCAGGGGGGCTAGCTCCTACGAGCAGTACTTC
V: TRBV25-1; D: TRBD1; J: TRBJ1-6; size: NA; CDR3: CASSVGTGNSPLHF; DNA: TGTGCCAGCAGTGTTGGGACAGGCAATTCACCCCTCCACTTT
V: TRBV9; D: NA; J: TRBJ2-2; size: NA; CDR3: CASTPTTNTGELFF; DNA: TGTGCCAGCACCCCAACAACGAACACCGGGGAGCTGTTTTTT
V: TRBV4-1; D: NA; J: TRBJ2-7; size: NA; CDR3: CASSQDSAYEQYF; DNA: TGCGCCAGCAGCCAAGATTCTGCCTACGAGCAGTACTTC
V: TRBV5-1; D: TRBD2; J: TRBJ2-3; size: NA; CDR3: CASSVLAGGRTDTQYF; DNA: TGCGCCAGCAGCGTACTAGCGGGGGGACGCACAGATACGCAGTATTTT
V: TRBV7-6; D: TRBD1; J: TRBJ2-7; size: NA; CDR3: CASSPGQFYEQYF; DNA: TGTGCCAGCAGCCCGGGACAGTTTTACGAGCAGTACTTC
V: TRBV25-1; D: NA; J: TRBJ1-5; size: NA; CDR3: CASSFGNQPQHF; DNA: TGTGCCAGCAGTTTCGGCAATCAGCCCCAGCATTTT
V: TRBV21-1; D: NA; J: TRBJ1-2; size: NA; CDR3: CASSDRASLYGYTF; DNA: TGTGCCAGCAGCGACCGGGCTTCCCTCTATGGCTACACCTTC
V: TRBV27; D: NA; J: TRBJ2-2; size: once; CDR3: CASRGTQTNTGELFF; DNA: TGTGCCAGCAGGGGGACGCAAACTAACACCGGGGAGCTGTTTTTT
V: TRBV6-5; D: NA; J: TRBJ1-4; size: NA; CDR3: CASSTYSATNEKLFF; DNA: TGTGCCAGCAGTACCTACAGCGCAACTAATGAAAAACTGTTTTTT
V: TRBV4-1; D: TRBD2; J: TRBJ2-5; size: NA; CDR3: CASSNRLAASQETQYF; DNA: TGCGCCAGCAGCAATCGACTAGCAGCCAGCCAAGAGACCCAGTACTTC
V: TRBV6-1; D: NA; J: TRBJ1-2; size: few; CDR3: CASSDWTADYGYTF; DNA: TGTGCCAGCAGTGACTGGACAGCGGACTATGGCTACACCTTC